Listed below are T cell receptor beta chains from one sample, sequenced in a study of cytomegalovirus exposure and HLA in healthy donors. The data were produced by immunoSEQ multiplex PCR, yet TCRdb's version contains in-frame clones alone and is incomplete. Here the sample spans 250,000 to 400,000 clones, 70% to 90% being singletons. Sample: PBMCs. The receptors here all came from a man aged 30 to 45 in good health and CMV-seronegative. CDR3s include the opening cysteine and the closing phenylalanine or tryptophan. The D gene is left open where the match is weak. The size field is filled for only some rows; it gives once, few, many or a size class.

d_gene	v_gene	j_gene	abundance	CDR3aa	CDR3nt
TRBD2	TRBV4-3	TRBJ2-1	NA	CASSQDPSGTYNEQFF	TGCGCCAGCAGCCAAGATCCTAGCGGGACATACAATGAGCAGTTCTTC
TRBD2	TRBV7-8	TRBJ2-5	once	CASSFSLLAGQETQYF	TGTGCCAGCAGTTTTAGTTTACTAGCGGGACAAGAGACCCAGTACTTC
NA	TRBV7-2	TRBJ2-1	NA	CASTSASKDEQFF	TGTGCCAGCACATCGGCTAGCAAAGATGAGCAGTTCTTC
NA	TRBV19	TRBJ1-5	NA	CASGGGRSNQPQHF	TGTGCCAGTGGTGGGGGGAGGAGCAATCAGCCCCAGCATTTT
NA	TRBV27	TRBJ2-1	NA	CASSPSGGEQFF	TGTGCCAGCAGTCCCTCAGGGGGGGAGCAGTTCTTC
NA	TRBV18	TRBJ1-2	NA	CASSETGMWNYGYTF	TGTGCCAGCTCGGAGACAGGAATGTGGAACTATGGCTACACCTTC
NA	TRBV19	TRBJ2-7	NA	CASSIGRANEQYF	TGTGCCAGTAGTATAGGCAGGGCGAACGAGCAGTACTTC
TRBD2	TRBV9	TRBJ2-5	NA	CASSLSGGAAETQYF	TGTGCCAGCAGCCTGAGCGGGGGGGCCGCAGAGACCCAGTACTTC
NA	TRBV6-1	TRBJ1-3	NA	CASSETGMGYTIYF	TGTGCCAGCAGTGAAACAGGGATGGGATACACCATATATTTT
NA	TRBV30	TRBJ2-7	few	CALGGGSYEQYF	TGTGCCTTGGGAGGGGGATCCTACGAGCAGTACTTC
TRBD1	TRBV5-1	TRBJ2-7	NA	CASSHGTVSYEQYF	TGCGCCAGCAGCCACGGGACAGTCTCCTACGAGCAGTACTTC
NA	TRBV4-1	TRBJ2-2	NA	CASSPLAANTGELFF	TGCGCCAGCAGCCCCCTAGCTGCGAACACCGGGGAGCTGTTTTTT
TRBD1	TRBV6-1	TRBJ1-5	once	CASTREDRGYQPQHF	TGTGCCAGCACAAGGGAGGACAGGGGGTATCAGCCCCAGCATTTT
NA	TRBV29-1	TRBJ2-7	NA	CSVQFPSYEQYF	TGCAGCGTTCAGTTCCCCTCCTACGAGCAGTACTTC
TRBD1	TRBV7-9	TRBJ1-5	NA	CASSLGQGAGQPQHF	TGTGCCAGCAGTTTGGGACAGGGGGCTGGTCAGCCCCAGCATTTT
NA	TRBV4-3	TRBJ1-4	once	CASSQGEGSTNEKLFF	TGCGCCAGCAGCCAAGGAGAGGGATCAACTAATGAAAAACTGTTTTTT
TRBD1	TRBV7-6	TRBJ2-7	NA	CASSAPDRGYEQYF	TGTGCCAGCAGCGCCCCTGACAGGGGCTACGAGCAGTACTTC
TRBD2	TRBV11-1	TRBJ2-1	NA	CASSRGLATYNEQFF	TGTGCCAGCAGCCGGGGACTAGCCACCTACAATGAGCAGTTCTTC
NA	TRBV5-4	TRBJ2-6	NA	CASSIARGGVRSGANVLTF	TGTGCCAGCAGCATAGCTAGGGGGGGTGTACGCTCTGGGGCCAACGTCCTGACTTTC
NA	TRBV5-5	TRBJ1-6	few	CASSLDISYNSPLHF	TGTGCCAGCAGCTTAGACATATCCTATAATTCACCCCTCCACTTT
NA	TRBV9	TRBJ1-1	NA	CASSPLPGLNTEAFF	TGTGCCAGCAGCCCCCTCCCGGGATTGAACACTGAAGCTTTCTTT
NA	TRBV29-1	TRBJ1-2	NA	CSASEGISYGYTF	TGCAGCGCCTCAGAGGGAATCTCGTATGGCTACACCTTC
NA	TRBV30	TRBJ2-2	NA	CAWSGARTGELFF	TGTGCCTGGAGTGGGGCAAGGACCGGGGAGCTGTTTTTT
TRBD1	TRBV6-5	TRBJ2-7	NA	CASSYTSGQGVHEQYF	TGTGCCAGCAGTTACACCTCGGGACAGGGGGTCCACGAGCAGTACTTC
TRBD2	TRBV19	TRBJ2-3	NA	CASSQRGGLDTQYF	TGTGCCAGTAGTCAGCGGGGGGGCCTAGATACGCAGTATTTT
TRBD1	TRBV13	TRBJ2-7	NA	CASSSPGQVEQYF	TGTGCCAGCAGCTCTCCCGGACAGGTTGAGCAGTACTTC
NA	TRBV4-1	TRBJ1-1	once	CASSQGAKLNTEAFF	TGCGCCAGCAGCCAAGGGGCGAAGCTAAACACTGAAGCTTTCTTT
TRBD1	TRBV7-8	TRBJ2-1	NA	CASSRDRARDNEQFF	TGTGCCAGCAGCCGGGACAGGGCAAGGGACAATGAGCAGTTCTTC
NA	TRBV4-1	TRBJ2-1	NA	CASSQDRSGSYNEQFF	TGCGCCAGCAGCCAAGATAGGTCAGGGTCCTACAATGAGCAGTTCTTC
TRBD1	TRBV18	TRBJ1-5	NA	CASQTQGGNQPQHF	TGTGCCAGCCAAACCCAGGGGGGCAATCAGCCCCAGCATTTT
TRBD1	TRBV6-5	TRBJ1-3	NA	CASRATGGWDTIYF	TGTGCCAGCAGAGCCACAGGGGGTTGGGACACCATATATTTT
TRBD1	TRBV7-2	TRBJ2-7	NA	CASSGAGTGIHEQYF	TGTGCCAGCAGCGGAGCCGGGACAGGGATCCACGAGCAGTACTTC
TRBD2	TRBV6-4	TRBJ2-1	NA	CASGSGSGDRNEQFF	TGTGCCAGCGGCTCCGGTAGCGGGGATAGGAATGAGCAGTTCTTC
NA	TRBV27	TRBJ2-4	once	CASTRIWTDKAKNIQYF	TGTGCCAGCACCCGAATTTGGACAGATAAAGCCAAAAACATTCAGTACTTC
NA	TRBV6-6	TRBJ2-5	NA	CASSYPPPRVEETQYF	TGTGCCAGCAGTTACCCTCCTCCGAGGGTGGAAGAGACCCAGTACTTC
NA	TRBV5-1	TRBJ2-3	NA	CASDGGRGTDTQYF	TGCGCCAGCGATGGGGGCCGTGGCACAGATACGCAGTATTTT
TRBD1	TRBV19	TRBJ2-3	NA	CASSTRQGVTDTQYF	TGTGCCAGTAGTACCCGACAGGGAGTCACAGATACGCAGTATTTT
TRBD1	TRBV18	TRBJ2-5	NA	CASSPPSGTGPQETQYF	TGTGCCAGCTCACCACCTTCCGGGACAGGCCCCCAAGAGACCCAGTACTTC
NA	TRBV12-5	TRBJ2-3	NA	CASGWAIDTQYF	TGTGCTAGTGGTTGGGCGATAGATACGCAGTATTTT
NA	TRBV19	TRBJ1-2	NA	CASSPNLLYGYTF	TGTGCCAGTAGTCCAAATCTACTCTATGGCTACACCTTC
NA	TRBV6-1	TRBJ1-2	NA	CASSEAGRGLDYGYTF	TGTGCCAGCAGTGAAGCTGGCAGGGGATTGGACTATGGCTACACCTTC
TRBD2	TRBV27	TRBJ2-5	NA	CASSSYGGAAETQYF	TGTGCCAGCAGTTCCTACGGGGGGGCGGCAGAGACCCAGTACTTC
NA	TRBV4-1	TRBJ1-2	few	CASSQDPAGAGYGYTF	TGCGCCAGCAGCCAAGATCCTGCAGGGGCGGGCTATGGCTACACCTTC
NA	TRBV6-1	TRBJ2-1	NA	CASSDRASLGNEQFF	TGTGCCAGCAGTGACAGGGCTTCATTGGGCAATGAGCAGTTCTTC
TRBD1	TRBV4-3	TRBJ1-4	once	CASSQDPGTGHEKLFF	TGCGCCAGCAGCCAAGATCCTGGGACAGGGCATGAAAAACTGTTTTTT
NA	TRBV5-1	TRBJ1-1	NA	CASSLEAGRTEAFF	TGCGCCAGCAGCTTGGAGGCGGGGCGAACTGAAGCTTTCTTT
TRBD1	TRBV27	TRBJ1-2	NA	CASSTQTGLHGYTF	TGTGCCAGCAGTACACAGACAGGGCTGCATGGCTACACCTTC
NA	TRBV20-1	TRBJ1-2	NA	CSAHAREGYTF	TGCAGTGCTCATGCCCGAGAAGGCTACACCTTC
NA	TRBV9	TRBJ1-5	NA	CASSVGEPKSF	TGTGCCAGCAGCGTAGGTGAGCCCAAGTCTTTT
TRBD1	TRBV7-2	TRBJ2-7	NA	CASSLTRPGQGTYEQYF	TGTGCCAGCAGCTTAACTAGACCGGGACAGGGTACCTACGAGCAGTACTTC
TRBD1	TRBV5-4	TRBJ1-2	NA	CASSLDRGIGYGYTF	TGTGCCAGCAGCTTGGACAGGGGGATCGGCTATGGCTACACCTTC
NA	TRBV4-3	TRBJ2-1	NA	CASSQVSTGSEQFF	TGCGCCAGCAGCCAAGTAAGCACAGGGTCTGAGCAGTTCTTC
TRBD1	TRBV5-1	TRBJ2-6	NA	CASSLDVTGLSGANVLTF	TGCGCCAGCAGCTTGGATGTGACAGGGCTCTCTGGGGCCAACGTCCTGACTTTC
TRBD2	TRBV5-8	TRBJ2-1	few	CASSLTSGGFYNEQFF	TGTGCCAGCAGCCTGACTAGCGGGGGGTTCTACAATGAGCAGTTCTTC
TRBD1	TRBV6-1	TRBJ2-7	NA	CASSWDRGYEQYF	TGTGCCAGCAGTTGGGACAGAGGCTACGAGCAGTACTTC
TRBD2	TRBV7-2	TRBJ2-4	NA	CASSLASGGGPPENIQYF	TGTGCCAGCAGCTTAGCGTCTGGCGGGGGGCCGCCTGAAAACATTCAGTACTTC